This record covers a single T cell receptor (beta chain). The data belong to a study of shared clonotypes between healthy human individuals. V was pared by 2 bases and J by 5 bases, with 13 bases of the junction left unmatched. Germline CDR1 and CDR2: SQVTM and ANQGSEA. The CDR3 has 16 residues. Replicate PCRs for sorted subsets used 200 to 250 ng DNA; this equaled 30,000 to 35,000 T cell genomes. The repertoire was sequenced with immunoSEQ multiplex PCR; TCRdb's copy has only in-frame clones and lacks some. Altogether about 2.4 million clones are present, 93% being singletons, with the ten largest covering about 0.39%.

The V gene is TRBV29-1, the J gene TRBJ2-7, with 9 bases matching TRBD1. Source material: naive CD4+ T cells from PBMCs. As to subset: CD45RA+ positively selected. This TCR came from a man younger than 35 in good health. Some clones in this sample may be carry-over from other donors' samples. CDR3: CSVEIFGLGTGHEQYF. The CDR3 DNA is TGCAGCGTTGAAATATTTGGGTTGGGGACAGGGCACGAGCAGTACTTC.